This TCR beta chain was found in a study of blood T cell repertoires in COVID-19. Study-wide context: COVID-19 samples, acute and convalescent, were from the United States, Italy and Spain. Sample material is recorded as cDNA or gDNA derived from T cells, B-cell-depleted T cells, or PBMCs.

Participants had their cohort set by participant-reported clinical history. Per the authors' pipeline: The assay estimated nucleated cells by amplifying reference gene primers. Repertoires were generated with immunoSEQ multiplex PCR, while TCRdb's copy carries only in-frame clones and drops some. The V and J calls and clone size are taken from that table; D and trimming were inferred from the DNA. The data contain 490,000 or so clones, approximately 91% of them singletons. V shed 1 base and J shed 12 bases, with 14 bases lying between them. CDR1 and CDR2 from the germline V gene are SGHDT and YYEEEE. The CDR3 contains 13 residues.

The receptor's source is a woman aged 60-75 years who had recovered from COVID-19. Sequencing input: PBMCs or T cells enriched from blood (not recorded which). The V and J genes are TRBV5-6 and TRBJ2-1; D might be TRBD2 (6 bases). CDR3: CASSLRGEVRQFF. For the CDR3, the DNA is TGTGCCAGCAGCTTGCGCGGGGAAGTGAGGCAGTTCTTC.